The clone carrying this TCR beta chain was counted many times. TCRdb analysed the RT-PCR reads with MiXCR anew, one entry per CDR3 protein. The table has about 500,000 distinct CDR3 sequences, 10% to 15% seen once. In germline, CDR1 is DFQATT, CDR2 SNEGSKA (reference sequence). There are 12 residues in the CDR3. This record comes from a study of response to subunit inactivated influenza vaccine. The receptor's source is a man aged 45 to 65 who received an inactivated influenza vaccine. V gene TRBV20-1 combines with J gene TRBJ1-1, with a tentative D call TRBD1 (5 bases). The source was PBMCs from blood, collected 35 to 45 days after vaccination. In DNA, the CDR3 is TGCAGGTTCAAAGCGGGGGGGACTGAAGCTTTCTTT. This encodes CRFKAGGTEAFF.